These T cell receptor beta chains were read from a single sample in a study of blood T cell repertoires in COVID-19. Sequencing used immunoSEQ multiplex PCR; TCRdb keeps in-frame clones, though not all of them. The repertoire consists of approximately 100,000 clones, with 91% occurring once and the leading ten covering 17%. Sequencing was done on a sample of peripheral blood. Every receptor here comes from a man aged 50-60 years with acute or convalescent COVID-19. The CDR3 runs from the conserved cysteine through the conserved F or W. A D gene is named only where the DNA matches it firmly. Not all rows give a size; the values are once, few, many and, for expanded clones, a class.

>NA|TRBV19|TRBJ1-5|TRBD1
TGTGCCAGTAGGAAGACAGGGGGGGGCTTGCAGCCCCAGCATTTT
CASRKTGGGLQPQHF
>NA|TRBV18|TRBJ1-2|TRBD1
TGTGCCAGCTCCCCTACAGGGGCCGTCCTTTATGGCTACACCTTC
CASSPTGAVLYGYTF
>few|TRBV3-1/TRBV3-2|TRBJ2-7|NA
TGTGCCAGCGCGAACGCGGGGGAGCAGTACTTC
CASANAGEQYF
>NA|TRBV18|TRBJ2-3|TRBD1
TGTGCCAGCTCACCAGTCAGGGGGAGAGATACGCAGTATTTT
CASSPVRGRDTQYF
>NA|TRBV15|TRBJ2-1|NA
TGTGCCACCAGCAGAGTCCCCATCAATAACCCGGCGGCAATCAACAATGAGCAGTTCTTC
CATSRVPINNPAAINNEQFF
>once|TRBV5-1|TRBJ1-6|NA
TGCGCCAGCAGCTTGGGACAAACAAATTCACCCCTCCACTTT
CASSLGQTNSPLHF
>NA|TRBV3-1/TRBV3-2|TRBJ1-1|NA
TGTGCCAGCAGCCAGCGGAGGAACACTGAAGCTTTCTTT
CASSQRRNTEAFF
>NA|TRBV18|TRBJ2-3|NA
TGTGCCAGCTCACCAAGGTTCGGGGCAGGGGGGCTCACAGATACGCAGTATTTT
CASSPRFGAGGLTDTQYF
>NA|TRBV14|TRBJ2-1|TRBD2
TGTGCCAGCAGCCACTTAACTAGCGGGGGGCTCCGGGAGCAGTTCTTC
CASSHLTSGGLREQFF
>NA|TRBV28|TRBJ1-2|NA
TGTGCCAGCAGTTCGCCGACAGACCCTAACTATGGCTACACCTTC
CASSSPTDPNYGYTF
>NA|TRBV4-3|TRBJ2-2|NA
TGCGCCAGCAGCCAAAGCTGGGTTGGCGGCGGGGAGCTGTTTTTT
CASSQSWVGGGELFF
>few|TRBV7-2|TRBJ2-7|TRBD1
TGTGCCAGCAGTTGGGACAGCTCCTACGAGCAGTACTTC
CASSWDSSYEQYF
>NA|TRBV3-1/TRBV3-2|TRBJ2-1|TRBD2
TGTGCCAGCAGTCACAGCGGGGGCTCCTACAATGAGCAGTTCTTC
CASSHSGGSYNEQFF
>NA|TRBV10-2|TRBJ2-7|NA
TGCGCCAGCAGTGCTTCGGGCTCCTACGAGCAGTACTTC
CASSASGSYEQYF
>NA|TRBV5-5|TRBJ1-5|TRBD1
TGTGCCAGCAGCTTGGGGACAGGCTTCAATCAGCCCCAGCATTTT
CASSLGTGFNQPQHF
>NA|TRBV18|TRBJ1-2|NA
TGTGCCAGCTCACCAGGTAGTGATAACTATGGCTACACCTTC
CASSPGSDNYGYTF
>NA|TRBV5-1|TRBJ2-5|TRBD2
TGCGCCAGCAGCGGAGGCTACTTTAGCGGGGGGGCTCAGGAGACCCAGTACTTC
CASSGGYFSGGAQETQYF
>NA|TRBV7-8|TRBJ2-1|TRBD2
TGTGCCAGCAGCTCTACAACTAGCGGGGGAAGAAATGAGCAGTTCTTC
CASSSTTSGGRNEQFF
>few|TRBV4-1|TRBJ2-7|TRBD1
TGCGCCAGCAGTCTGGACAGGGAAGGGTACGAGCAGTACTTC
CASSLDREGYEQYF
>NA|TRBV18|TRBJ1-5|TRBD1
TGTGCCAGCTCACCGGGACAGGTCAGCAATCAGCCCCAGCATTTT
CASSPGQVSNQPQHF
>NA|TRBV30|TRBJ1-3|NA
TGTGCCTGGAGTGTACAAGGGGCAACTGGAAACACCATATATTTT
CAWSVQGATGNTIYF
>once|TRBV2|TRBJ1-2|TRBD1
TGTGCCAGCAGTAGGGACAGGGGTGACTATGGCTACACCTTC
CASSRDRGDYGYTF
>NA|TRBV28|TRBJ1-2|TRBD1
TGTGCCAGCGAGACTCAAGGGGGCCCAAACTATGGCTACACCTTC
CASETQGGPNYGYTF
>NA|TRBV19|TRBJ1-1|NA
TGTGCCAGTAGCAGAATAGGGGTAACCGAAGCTTTCTTT
CASSRIGVTEAFF
>NA|TRBV7-2|TRBJ1-4|NA
TGTGCCAGCAGCTTAGGTACAGGCCAGTCGAATGAAAAACTGTTTTTT
CASSLGTGQSNEKLFF
>NA|TRBV10-1|TRBJ2-1|TRBD1
TGCGCCAGCAGCGCCATAACAGGGGCCTACAATGAGCAGTTCTTC
CASSAITGAYNEQFF
>NA|TRBV18|TRBJ1-4|TRBD1
TGTGCCAGCTCACCACGGTCGGCGGGACAGGGGGTGGAAAAACTGTTTTTT
CASSPRSAGQGVEKLFF
>NA|TRBV23-1|TRBJ2-5|TRBD2
TGCGCCAGCAGTCACTTAACGGGACTAGCGGAAGAGACCCAGTACTTC
CASSHLTGLAEETQYF
>NA|TRBV11-3|TRBJ2-5|TRBD2
TGTGCCAGCAGCTTACGAGCGGGGGGGCTTGTGGAGACCCAGTACTTC
CASSLRAGGLVETQYF
>NA|TRBV18|TRBJ1-4|NA
TGTGCCAGCTCACAAGATACAGTGGGAACTAATGAAAAACTGTTTTTT
CASSQDTVGTNEKLFF
>NA|TRBV5-4|TRBJ2-3|NA
TGTGCCAGCAGCTTGGCCCCCCATGGAACAGGGTCGACAGATACGCAGTATTTT
CASSLAPHGTGSTDTQYF
>NA|TRBV6-2/TRBV6-3|TRBJ1-1|NA
TGTGCCAGCAGTTATTCCACAGGGTTGACTGAAGCTTTCTTT
CASSYSTGLTEAFF
>few|TRBV6-2/TRBV6-3|TRBJ1-1|NA
TGTGCCAGCAGTCCCCGCGGCAAGGTGTTCACTGAAGCTTTCTTT
CASSPRGKVFTEAFF
>NA|TRBV6-2/TRBV6-3|TRBJ1-5|NA
TGTGCCAGCAGCGATTTCCAGGGTTCTCAGCCCCAGCATTTT
CASSDFQGSQPQHF
>NA|TRBV11-2|TRBJ2-7|TRBD1
TGTGCCAGCAGCCCACTCGACAGGGCCAATCTGGGGCAGTACTTC
CASSPLDRANLGQYF
>NA|TRBV27|TRBJ1-4|NA
TGTGCCAGCAGTCTCAAGTGGGCCCGGGGGGGGGAAAAACTGTTTTTT
CASSLKWARGGEKLFF
>NA|TRBV18|TRBJ2-3|TRBD1
TGTGCCAGCTCAGCAAATCCGGGACAGGGTCCAGATACGCAGTATTTT
CASSANPGQGPDTQYF
>NA|TRBV11-2|TRBJ1-5|NA
TGTGCCAGCAGCTTGGGCAGCTATAGCAATCAGCCCCAGCATTTT
CASSLGSYSNQPQHF
>NA|TRBV6-2/TRBV6-3|TRBJ2-7|NA
TGTGCCAGCAGTTGGCTAGACCAGGGAAGCTCCTACGAGCAGTACTTC
CASSWLDQGSSYEQYF
>NA|TRBV12-3/TRBV12-4|TRBJ1-6|NA
TGTGCCAGCAGTTTGGCAGGAACGACACCCCTCCACTTT
CASSLAGTTPLHF
>NA|TRBV28|TRBJ2-7|NA
TGTGCCAGCACTTCCTCCCACGAGCAGTACTTC
CASTSSHEQYF
>NA|TRBV10-3|TRBJ1-3|TRBD1
TGTGCCATCAGGGAACACAGGGGTAACTCTGGAAACACCATATATTTT
CAIREHRGNSGNTIYF
>once|TRBV3-1/TRBV3-2|TRBJ2-1|TRBD1
TGTGCCAGCAGCCGGGGACAGGGGCCGTACAATGAGCAGTTCTTC
CASSRGQGPYNEQFF
>NA|TRBV2|TRBJ2-7|NA
TGTGCCAGCAGTGGTCATTACGAGCAGTACTTC
CASSGHYEQYF
>NA|TRBV5-1|TRBJ1-4|NA
TGCGCCAGCAGGGCAGCTAATGAAAAACTGTTTTTT
CASRAANEKLFF
>few|TRBV10-1|TRBJ2-6|NA
TGCGCCAGCAGTAACCCTCGCGGACAGCTACCGCCTGGGGCCAACGTCCTGACTTTC
CASSNPRGQLPPGANVLTF
>NA|TRBV5-1|TRBJ1-5|TRBD1
TGCGCCAGCAGCCCGGACAGGGGGCGCGGAGGTCAGCCCCAGCATTTT
CASSPDRGRGGQPQHF
>NA|TRBV3-1/TRBV3-2|TRBJ1-2|NA
TGTGCCAGCAGCCAAAGGGTGGTACAGGCAAACTATGGCTACACCTTC
CASSQRVVQANYGYTF